The following is a T cell receptor (beta chain) sequence with its context. The repertoire was sequenced with immunoSEQ multiplex PCR; TCRdb's copy has only in-frame clones and lacks some. Altogether around 100,000 clones are present, around 82% being singletons, with the ten largest covering 6.3%. The source of the sample is a study of blood T cell repertoires in COVID-19. This CDR3 has 15 residues. Germline V gene sequence: CDR1 MNHNS, CDR2 SASEGT. With 3 bases clipped from V and 5 bases from J, the junction kept 2 bases outside the gene matches. The sequencing input was peripheral blood. The genes are TRBV6-1 and TRBJ2-2; 11 bases are shared with TRBD1. The source is a man aged 55 to 70 with acute or convalescent COVID-19. The CDR3 DNA follows: TGTGCCAGCAGTGAGGGGACAGGGGGTACCGGGGAGCTGTTTTTT. This encodes CASSEGTGGTGELFF.